Below, 21 T cell receptor beta chains from the same sample are listed, as sequenced in a study of T-cell reconstitution after alpha-beta-depleted transplantation in children (dated by TCRdb to 2016 to 2017). What this sample's treatment or condition label stands for: allogeneic hematopoietic cell transplantation with graft depleted of TCRalphabeta T cells and CD19 B cells. Library creation used PCR. The sequencer was an Illumina HiSeq 2500. TCR library preparation used molecular barcoding, with unique molecular identifiers applied to normalize quantification of the TCRbeta repertoire. TCRdb itself trimmed the public reads at Q25 with fastp, ran MiXCR and retained productive beta chains. Rows matching on CDR3 protein sequence are summarized as one entry with the most common DNA and genes. The sample records roughly 670,000 distinct CDR3 sequences, about 12% of which are singletons. The ten largest clones add up to roughly 0.77% of the sample.

Sequencing was performed on PBMCs, taken before TCRalphabeta/CD19-depleted stem cell transplant. Receptors originate from a girl aged 2 to 9 with congenital amegakaryocytic thrombocytopenia, due to receive a stem cell transplant.

This clonotype has a count of ten or more. V and J are TRBV6-5 and TRBJ2-1; no reliable D call. Germline CDR1 is MNHEY and CDR2 is SVGAGI. The V end was cut by 4 bases, the J end by 0 bases, with 16 bases between. The CDR3 loop spans 17 amino acids. CDR3 DNA sequence: TGTGCCAGCAGTTCGTCGAGAGCCCTGAGCTCCTACAATGAGCAGTTCTTC. Its protein is CASSSSRALSSYNEQFF.

This clonotype was picked up many times. The chain joins TRBV5-1 to TRBJ2-3; 7 bases line up with TRBD2. Trimming removed 0 bases from V and 5 bases from J; junction bases left unmatched: 6. Germline CDR1 and CDR2: SGHRS and YFSETQ. CDR3 length: 15 amino acids. CDR3 sequence: CASSLGREFVDTQYF. The CDR3 DNA reads as TGCGCCAGCAGCTTGGGGCGGGAGTTTGTAGATACGCAGTATTTT. Based on the CDR3 plus reference TRBV5-1 and TRBJ2-3, the full variable domain is KAGVTQTPRYLIKTRGQQVTLSCSPISGHRSVSWYQQTPGQGLQFLFEYFSETQRNKGNFPGRFSGRQFSNSRSEMNVSTLELGDSALYLCASSLGREFVDTQYFGPGTRLTVL.

This clonotype was detected ten times or more. This chain uses TRBV6-5 with TRBJ2-7; TRBD1 matches at 9 bases. Trimming at V came to 2 bases and at J to 4 bases, leaving 3 bases not matched to a gene. The CDR3 consists of 14 residues. Germline V gene sequence: CDR1 MNHEY, CDR2 SVGAGI. CDR3 in DNA: TGTGCCAGCAGTTACAGGGACAGGGTATACGAGCAGTACTTC. Amino acids: CASSYRDRVYEQYF.

This clonotype has a handful of counts. This chain connects TRBV30 to TRBJ2-4; the D gene is possibly TRBD2 (5 bases). CDR3 length equals 15 residues. The germline V and J ends were trimmed by 1 base and 0 bases, with 10 bases remaining between them. The germline CDR1 and CDR2 sequences are GTSNPN and SVGIG (reference sequence). CDR3: CAWSAAAVAKNIQYF. In DNA, the CDR3 is TGTGCCTGGAGTGCAGCAGCGGTAGCCAAAAACATTCAGTACTTC.

This clonotype was detected ten times or more. The chain uses TRBV20-1 and TRBJ1-1; TRBD1 might be the D (6 bases). This CDR3 comprises 15 residues. V was trimmed by 2 bases and J by 5 bases, leaving 18 bases between them. Germline V CDR1 and CDR2: DFQATT, SNEGSKA (reference sequence). CDR3 residues: CSARSSRGFRTEAFF. CDR3 coding DNA: TGCAGTGCTAGATCGAGCAGGGGTTTCAGGACTGAAGCTTTCTTT.

This clonotype appeared many times. The J gene is TRBJ2-3, the V gene TRBV6-1, with D possibly being TRBD1 or TRBD2 (6 bases each). In germline, CDR1 is MNHNS, CDR2 SASEGT. This CDR3 comprises 14 residues. V shed 5 bases and J shed 0 bases, with 9 bases lying between them. This CDR3 reads CASSRGASTDTQYF. As DNA, the CDR3 is TGTGCCAGCAGTAGGGGGGCTAGCACAGATACGCAGTATTTT.

This clonotype showed up many times. This chain connects TRBV5-1 to TRBJ1-1; D is uncertain. The length of the CDR3 is 14 residues. The V end lost 3 bases, the J end lost 0 bases, and 9 bases lay between the germline ends. Germline V lookup: CDR1 SGHRS, CDR2 YFSETQ. Written as DNA, the CDR3 is TGCGCCAGCAGCTCGGACGGATTGAACACTGAAGCTTTCTTT. It encodes CASSSDGLNTEAFF.

The CDR3 loop is CASSLVGDLTYEQYF. The CDR3 nucleotides are TGCGCCAGCAGCTTGGTTGGGGACCTCACCTACGAGCAGTACTTC. This chain connects TRBV5-1 to TRBJ2-7, with D possibly being TRBD1 or TRBD2 (5 bases each). Germline assignment: CDR1 SGHRS and CDR2 YFSETQ. Trimming stripped 0 bases from V and 2 bases from J, with 12 bases between. The CDR3 has 15 residues.

The chain has TRBV6-5 and TRBJ2-6, with D unresolved. This CDR3 spans 14 amino acids. The germline V gene encodes CDR1 MNHEY and CDR2 SVGAGI. V was pared by 4 bases and J by 0 bases, with 4 bases between. The CDR3 DNA is TGTGCCAGCAGTTTTCACTCTGGGGCCAACGTCCTGACTTTC. Its protein product is CASSFHSGANVLTF.

This clonotype has more than one count but fewer than ten. This rearrangement joins TRBV5-1 to TRBJ2-5; 9 nucleotides match TRBD2. The CDR3 runs to 14 residues. Germline V CDR1 and CDR2: SGHRS, YFSETQ. V lost 4 bases, J lost 6 bases, and 7 bases stayed unmatched. This chain's CDR3 is CASSLGTSRQTQYF. The CDR3, as DNA: TGCGCCAGCAGCCTCGGGACTAGCAGACAGACCCAGTACTTC.

This clonotype was seen at least ten times. The chain uses TRBV20-1 and TRBJ2-1; the D call may be TRBD1 or TRBD2 (5 bases each). Trimming removed 4 bases from V and 7 bases from J, with 17 bases in between. The CDR3 runs 14 residues. In germline, CDR1 is DFQATT, CDR2 SNEGSKA (reference sequence). The CDR3 is CSAKRTILRNEQFF. DNA of the CDR3: TGCAGTGCTAAGCGGACAATACTACGGAATGAGCAGTTCTTC.

This clonotype was seen more than once but under ten times. J is TRBJ2-7 and V is TRBV19; TRBD2 aligns across 7 bases. The CDR3 runs 14 residues. With V trimmed by 5 bases and J by 4 bases, 8 bases remained unmatched. Germline V gene sequence: CDR1 LNHDA, CDR2 SQIVND (reference sequence). The CDR3 here is CASSGKRDFYEQYF. CDR3 nucleotides: TGTGCCAGTAGTGGCAAGCGGGATTTTTACGAGCAGTACTTC. Looking up the rest from reference TRBV19 and TRBJ2-7 gives the full variable domain: DGGITQSPKYLFRKEGQNVTLSCEQNLNHDAMYWYRQDPGQGLRLIYYSQIVNDFQKGDIAEGYSVSREKKESFPLTVTSAQKNPTAFYLCASSGKRDFYEQYFGPGTRLTVT.

This clonotype was detected ten times or more. The V and J genes are TRBV29-1 and TRBJ2-1, with unresolved D. Germline V gene sequence: CDR1 SQVTM, CDR2 ANQGSEA. The CDR3 extends over 12 amino acids. Trimming took 6 bases from V and 10 from J, leaving 16 bases between them. The CDR3 DNA reads TGCAGCGTGTTGGTTCGGGTTTCGGAGCAGTTCTTC. Translated, it gives CSVLVRVSEQFF.

This clonotype showed up many times. This rearrangement joins TRBV20-1 to TRBJ2-1; 11 nucleotides align to TRBD2. Germline lookup yields CDR1 DFQATT and CDR2 SNEGSKA (reference sequence). This CDR3 has 15 residues. Trimming removed 7 bases from V and 4 bases from J; junction bases left unmatched: 9. CDR3 loop: CSVSPGLADYNEQFF. The CDR3 DNA reads as TGCAGTGTATCGCCGGGACTAGCGGATTACAATGAGCAGTTCTTC.

This clonotype was seen ten or more times. The CDR3 DNA is TGCGCCAGCAGCGGGGGGGATAGCATCGATACGCAGTATTTT. Translation gives CASSGGDSIDTQYF. This rearrangement joins TRBV5-1 to TRBJ2-3; 7 bases are shared with TRBD2. J was trimmed by 6 bases and V by 4 bases; bases with no gene match: 8. This CDR3 has 14 amino acids. Germline loops: CDR1 SGHRS, CDR2 YFSETQ.

The J gene is TRBJ1-5, the V gene TRBV19; D remains unclear. V lost 3 bases, J lost 7 bases, and 13 bases lay in between. The CDR3 is 14 residues long. Germline V lookup: CDR1 LNHDA, CDR2 SQIVND (reference sequence). The DNA for the CDR3 is TGTGCCAGTAGTATCAGTTTAGGGTTGCAGCCCCAGCATTTT. Its protein is CASSISLGLQPQHF.

The chain uses TRBV20-1 and TRBJ2-7; 12 bases match TRBD2. This CDR3 has 14 residues. Germline lookup yields CDR1 DFQATT and CDR2 SNEGSKA (reference sequence). With V trimmed by 5 bases and J by 4 bases, 6 bases remained unmatched. CDR3 amino acids: CSASPTSGGYEQYF. CDR3 sequence (DNA): TGCAGTGCTTCGCCGACTAGCGGGGGTTACGAGCAGTACTTC.

The chain recombines TRBV4-2 with TRBJ2-7; D is possibly TRBD1 (7 bases). Trimming removed 6 bases from V and 2 bases from J, with 17 bases in between. Germline CDR1 and CDR2: LGHNA and YNFKEQ. CDR3 length equals 15 residues. CDR3 DNA: TGTGCCAGCAGGTGGGAGGTCCAGGGGGCCTACGAGCAGTACTTC. Translation gives CASRWEVQGAYEQYF.

This clonotype was seen many times. V is TRBV5-1 and J is TRBJ2-1; 10 bases fit TRBD2. The CDR3 loop spans 16 amino acids. Germline CDR1 reads SGHRS; CDR2 reads YFSETQ. V lost 3 bases and J lost 7; bases outside the gene matches: 10. This chain's CDR3 is CASSYPSGRAWNEQFF. The CDR3 DNA is TGCGCCAGCAGCTACCCAAGCGGGAGGGCGTGGAATGAGCAGTTCTTC. Full variable domain (outside the CDR3, taken from reference TRBV5-1 and TRBJ2-1): KAGVTQTPRYLIKTRGQQVTLSCSPISGHRSVSWYQQTPGQGLQFLFEYFSETQRNKGNFPGRFSGRQFSNSRSEMNVSTLELGDSALYLCASSYPSGRAWNEQFFGPGTRLTVL.

The chain recombines TRBV20-1 with TRBJ2-1; no reliable D call. The CDR3 covers 12 residues. The germline V gene encodes CDR1 DFQATT and CDR2 SNEGSKA (reference sequence). The V and J ends lost 3 bases and 8 bases respectively, with 11 bases between them. The CDR3 nucleotides read TGCAGTGCTAGTTTGACGGTCTATGAGCAGTTCTTC. Protein: CSASLTVYEQFF.

This clonotype was recorded many times. The chain combines TRBV27 with TRBJ1-1; D gene ambiguous. Between the trimmed V and J ends, which lost 5 bases and 5 bases, there was a span of 21 bases. Germline loops: CDR1 MNHEY, CDR2 SMNVEV (reference sequence). The CDR3 consists of 16 residues. CDR3 nucleotide sequence: TGTGCCAGCAGTCAAGTAACTCGACCATTGTGGACTGAAGCTTTCTTT. The encoded protein is CASSQVTRPLWTEAFF.